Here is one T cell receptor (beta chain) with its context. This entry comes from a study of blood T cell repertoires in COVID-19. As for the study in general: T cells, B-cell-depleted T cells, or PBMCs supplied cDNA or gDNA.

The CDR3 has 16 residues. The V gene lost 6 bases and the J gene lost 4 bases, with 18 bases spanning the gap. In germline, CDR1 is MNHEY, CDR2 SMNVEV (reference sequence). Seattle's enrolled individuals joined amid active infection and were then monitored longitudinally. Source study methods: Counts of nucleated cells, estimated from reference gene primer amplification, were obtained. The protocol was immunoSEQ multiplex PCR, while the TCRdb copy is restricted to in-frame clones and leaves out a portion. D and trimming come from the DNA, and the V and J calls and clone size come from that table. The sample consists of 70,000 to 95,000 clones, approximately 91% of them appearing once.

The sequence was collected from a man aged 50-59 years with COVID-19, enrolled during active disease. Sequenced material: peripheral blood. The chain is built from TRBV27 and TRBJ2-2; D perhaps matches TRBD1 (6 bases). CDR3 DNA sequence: TGTGCCAGCAGGGGGGCCGGCTCTCCTCTCACCGGGGAGCTGTTTTTT. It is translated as CASRGAGSPLTGELFF.